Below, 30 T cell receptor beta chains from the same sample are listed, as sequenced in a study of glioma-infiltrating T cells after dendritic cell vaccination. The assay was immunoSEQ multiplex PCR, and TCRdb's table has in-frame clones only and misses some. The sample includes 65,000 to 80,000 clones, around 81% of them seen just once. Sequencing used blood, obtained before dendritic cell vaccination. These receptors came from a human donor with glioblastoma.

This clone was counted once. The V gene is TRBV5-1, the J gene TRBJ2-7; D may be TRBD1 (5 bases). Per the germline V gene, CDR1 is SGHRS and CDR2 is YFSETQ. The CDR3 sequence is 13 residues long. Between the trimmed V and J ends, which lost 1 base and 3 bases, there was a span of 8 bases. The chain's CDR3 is CASSLQGRYEQYF. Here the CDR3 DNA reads TGCGCCAGCAGCTTGCAGGGCCGCTACGAGCAGTACTTC. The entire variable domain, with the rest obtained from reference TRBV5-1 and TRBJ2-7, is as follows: KAGVTQTPRYLIKTRGQQVTLSCSPISGHRSVSWYQQTPGQGLQFLFEYFSETQRNKGNFPGRFSGRQFSNSRSEMNVSTLELGDSALYLCASSLQGRYEQYFGPGTRLTVT.

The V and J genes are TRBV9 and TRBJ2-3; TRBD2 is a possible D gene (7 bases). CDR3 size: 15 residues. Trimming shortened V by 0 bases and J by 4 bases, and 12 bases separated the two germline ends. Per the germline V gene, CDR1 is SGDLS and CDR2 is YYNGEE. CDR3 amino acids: CASSVGGGAADTQYF. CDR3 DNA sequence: TGTGCCAGCAGCGTAGGTGGGGGGGCGGCAGATACGCAGTATTTT.

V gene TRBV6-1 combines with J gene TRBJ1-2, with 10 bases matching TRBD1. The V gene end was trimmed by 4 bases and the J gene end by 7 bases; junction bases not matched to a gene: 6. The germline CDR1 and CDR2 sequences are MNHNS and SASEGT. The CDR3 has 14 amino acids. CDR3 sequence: CASSARTGGIGYTF. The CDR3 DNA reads TGTGCCAGCAGTGCCCGGACAGGGGGAATTGGCTACACCTTC.

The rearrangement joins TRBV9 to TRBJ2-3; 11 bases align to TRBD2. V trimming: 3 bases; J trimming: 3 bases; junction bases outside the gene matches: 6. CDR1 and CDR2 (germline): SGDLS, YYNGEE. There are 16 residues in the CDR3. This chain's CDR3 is CASSDRLAGPTDTQYF. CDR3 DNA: TGTGCCAGCAGCGATCGACTAGCGGGGCCTACAGATACGCAGTATTTT.

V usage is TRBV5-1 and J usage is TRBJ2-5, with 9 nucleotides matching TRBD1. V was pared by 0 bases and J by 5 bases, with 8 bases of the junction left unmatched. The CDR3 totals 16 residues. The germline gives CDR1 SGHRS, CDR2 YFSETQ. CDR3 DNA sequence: TGCGCCAGCAGCTTGGTCGGGACAGGGACGGCCGAGACCCAGTACTTC. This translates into CASSLVGTGTAETQYF.

The CDR3 region is CASLDSASYEQYF. CDR3 nucleotide sequence: TGTGCCAGTTTGGACAGCGCTTCCTACGAGCAGTACTTC. This chain links TRBV2 with TRBJ2-7; tentative D call: TRBD1 (6 bases). This CDR3 has 13 amino acids. Trimming cost V 9 bases and J 1 base, with 13 bases left between them. Germline V lookup: CDR1 SNHLY, CDR2 FYNNEI.

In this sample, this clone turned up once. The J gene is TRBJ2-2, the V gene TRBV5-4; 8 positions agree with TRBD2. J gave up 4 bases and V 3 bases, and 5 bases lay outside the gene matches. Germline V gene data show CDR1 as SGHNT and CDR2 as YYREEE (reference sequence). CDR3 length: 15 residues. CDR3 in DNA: TGTGCCAGCAGCTCTGGACTAGCCCCCACCGGGGAGCTGTTTTTT. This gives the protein CASSSGLAPTGELFF.

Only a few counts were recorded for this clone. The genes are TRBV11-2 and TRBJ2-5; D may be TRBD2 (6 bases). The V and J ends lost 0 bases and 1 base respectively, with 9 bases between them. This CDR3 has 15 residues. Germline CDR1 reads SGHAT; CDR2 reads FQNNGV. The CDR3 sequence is CASSLDRDFQETQYF. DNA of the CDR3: TGTGCCAGCAGCTTAGACCGGGACTTCCAAGAGACCCAGTACTTC.

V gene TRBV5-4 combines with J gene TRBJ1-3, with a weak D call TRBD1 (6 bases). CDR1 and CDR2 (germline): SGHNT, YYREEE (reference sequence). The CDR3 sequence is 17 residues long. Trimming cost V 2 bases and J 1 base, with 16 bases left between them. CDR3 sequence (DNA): TGTGCCAGCAGCTTACAACAGGGCAAGTCGTCTGGAAACACCATATATTTT. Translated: CASSLQQGKSSGNTIYF. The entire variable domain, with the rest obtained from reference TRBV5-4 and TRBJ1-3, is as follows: ETGVTQSPTHLIKTRGQQVTLRCSSQSGHNTVSWYQQALGQGPQFIFQYYREEENGRGNFPPRFSGLQFPNYSSELNVNALELDDSALYLCASSLQQGKSSGNTIYFGEGSWLTVV.

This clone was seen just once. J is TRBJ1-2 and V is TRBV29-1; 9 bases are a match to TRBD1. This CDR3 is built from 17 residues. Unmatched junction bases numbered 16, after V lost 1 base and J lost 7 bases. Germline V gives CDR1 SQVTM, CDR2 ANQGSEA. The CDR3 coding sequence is TGCAGCGTTGAAGGTGGCAGGATGGGGACAGGGCGTCTTGGCTACACCTTC. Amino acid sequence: CSVEGGRMGTGRLGYTF.

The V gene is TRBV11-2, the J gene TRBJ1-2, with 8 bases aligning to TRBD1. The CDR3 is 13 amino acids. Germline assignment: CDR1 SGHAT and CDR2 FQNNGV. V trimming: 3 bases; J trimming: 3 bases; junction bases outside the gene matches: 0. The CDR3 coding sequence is TGTGCCAGCAGCTTGACAGGGGACTATGGCTACACCTTC. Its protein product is CASSLTGDYGYTF.

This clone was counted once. The CDR3 here is CASSIGGGTYNEQFF. The CDR3 DNA reads TGTGCCAGTAGTATCGGGGGGGGAACCTACAATGAGCAGTTCTTC. The chain joins TRBV19 to TRBJ2-1; 8 bases align to TRBD2. Germline CDR1 reads LNHDA; CDR2 reads SQIVND (reference sequence). The CDR3 extends over 15 amino acids. The J segment lost 2 bases and the V segment lost 3 bases, leaving 3 bases of the junction unmatched.

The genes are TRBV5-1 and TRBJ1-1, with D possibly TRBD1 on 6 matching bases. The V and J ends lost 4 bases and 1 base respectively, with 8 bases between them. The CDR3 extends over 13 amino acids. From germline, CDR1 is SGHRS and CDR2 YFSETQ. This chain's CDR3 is CASSGGQNTEAFF. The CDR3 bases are TGCGCCAGCAGCGGGGGCCAGAACACTGAAGCTTTCTTT.

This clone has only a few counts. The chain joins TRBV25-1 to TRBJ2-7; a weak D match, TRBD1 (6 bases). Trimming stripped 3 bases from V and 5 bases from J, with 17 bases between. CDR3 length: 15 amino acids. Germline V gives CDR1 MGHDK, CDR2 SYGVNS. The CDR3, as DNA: TGTGCCAGCAGTGACGGCTGGGGCAGGGGAGACGAGCAGTACTTC. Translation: CASSDGWGRGDEQYF.

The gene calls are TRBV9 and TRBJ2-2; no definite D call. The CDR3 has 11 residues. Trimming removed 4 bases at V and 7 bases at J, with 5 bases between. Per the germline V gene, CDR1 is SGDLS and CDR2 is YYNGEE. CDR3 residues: CASSIHGELFF. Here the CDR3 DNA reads TGTGCCAGCAGCATACACGGGGAGCTGTTTTTT.

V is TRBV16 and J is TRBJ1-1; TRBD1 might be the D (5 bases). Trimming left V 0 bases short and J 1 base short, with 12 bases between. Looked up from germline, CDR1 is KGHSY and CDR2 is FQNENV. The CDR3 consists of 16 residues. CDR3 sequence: CASSQSGSQANTEAFF. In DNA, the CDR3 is TGTGCCAGCAGCCAATCGGGTTCACAGGCGAACACTGAAGCTTTCTTT.

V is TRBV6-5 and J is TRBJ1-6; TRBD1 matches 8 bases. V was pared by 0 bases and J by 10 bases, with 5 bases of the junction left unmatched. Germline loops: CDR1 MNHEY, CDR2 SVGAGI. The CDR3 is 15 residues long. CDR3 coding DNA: TGTGCCAGCAGTTACTCCGGGACAGGAGAATCACCCCTCCACTTT. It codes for CASSYSGTGESPLHF.

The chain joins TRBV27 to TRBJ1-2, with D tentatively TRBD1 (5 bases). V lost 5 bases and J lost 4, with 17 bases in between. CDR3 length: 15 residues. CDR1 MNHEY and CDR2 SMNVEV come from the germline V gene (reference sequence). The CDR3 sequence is CASSPSWGEPYGYTF. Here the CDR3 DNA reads TGTGCCAGCAGTCCTTCTTGGGGGGAGCCCTATGGCTACACCTTC.

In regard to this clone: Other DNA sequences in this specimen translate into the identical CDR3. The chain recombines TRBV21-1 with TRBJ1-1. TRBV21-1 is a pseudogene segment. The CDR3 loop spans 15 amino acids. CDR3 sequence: CASSKREGLNTEAFF. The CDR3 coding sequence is TGTGCCAGCAGCAAAAGGGAGGGGTTGAACACTGAAGCTTTCTTT.

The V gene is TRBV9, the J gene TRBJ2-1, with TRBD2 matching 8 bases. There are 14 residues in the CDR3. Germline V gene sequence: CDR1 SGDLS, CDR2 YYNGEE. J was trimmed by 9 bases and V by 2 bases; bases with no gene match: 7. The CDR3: CASSVPGGGSEQFF. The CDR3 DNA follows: TGTGCCAGCAGCGTCCCCGGGGGGGGGAGTGAGCAGTTCTTC.

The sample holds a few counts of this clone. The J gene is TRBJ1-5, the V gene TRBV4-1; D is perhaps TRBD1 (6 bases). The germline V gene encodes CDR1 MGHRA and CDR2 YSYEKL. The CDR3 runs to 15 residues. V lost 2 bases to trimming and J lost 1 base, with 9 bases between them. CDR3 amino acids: CASSQLDRSNQPQHF. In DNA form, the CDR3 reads TGCGCCAGCAGCCAACTGGACAGAAGCAATCAGCCCCAGCATTTT.

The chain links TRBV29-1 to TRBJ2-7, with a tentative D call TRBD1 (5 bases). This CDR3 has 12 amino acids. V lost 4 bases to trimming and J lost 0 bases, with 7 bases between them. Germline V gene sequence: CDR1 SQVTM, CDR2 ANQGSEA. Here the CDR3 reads CSVVDSSYEQYF. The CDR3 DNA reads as TGCAGCGTTGTCGACAGCTCCTACGAGCAGTACTTC.

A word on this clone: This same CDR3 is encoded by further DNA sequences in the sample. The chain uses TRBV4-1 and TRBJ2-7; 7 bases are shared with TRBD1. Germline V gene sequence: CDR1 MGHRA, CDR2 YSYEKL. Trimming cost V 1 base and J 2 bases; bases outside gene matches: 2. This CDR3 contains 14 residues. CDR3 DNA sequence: TGCGCCAGCAGCCAAGGACAGGGAACCTACGAGCAGTACTTC. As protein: CASSQGQGTYEQYF.

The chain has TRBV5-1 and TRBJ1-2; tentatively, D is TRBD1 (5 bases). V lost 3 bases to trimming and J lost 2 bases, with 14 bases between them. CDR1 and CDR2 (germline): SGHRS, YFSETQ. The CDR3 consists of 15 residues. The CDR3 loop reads CASSSSGGGNYGYTF. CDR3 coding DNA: TGCGCCAGCAGCTCGTCGGGGGGGGGAAACTATGGCTACACCTTC.

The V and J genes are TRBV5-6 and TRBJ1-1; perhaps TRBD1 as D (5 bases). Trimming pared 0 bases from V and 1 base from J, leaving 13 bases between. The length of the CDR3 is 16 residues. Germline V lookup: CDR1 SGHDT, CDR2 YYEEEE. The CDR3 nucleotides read TGTGCCAGCAGCTTGGAGGCAGGGAGGAGGAACACTGAAGCTTTCTTT. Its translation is CASSLEAGRRNTEAFF.

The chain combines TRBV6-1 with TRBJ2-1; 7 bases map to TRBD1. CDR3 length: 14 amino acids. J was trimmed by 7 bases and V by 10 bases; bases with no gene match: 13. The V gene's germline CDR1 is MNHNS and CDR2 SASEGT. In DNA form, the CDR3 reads TGTGCCACCCGGCCGGGGACAGCCCAAAATGAGCAGTTCTTC. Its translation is CATRPGTAQNEQFF.

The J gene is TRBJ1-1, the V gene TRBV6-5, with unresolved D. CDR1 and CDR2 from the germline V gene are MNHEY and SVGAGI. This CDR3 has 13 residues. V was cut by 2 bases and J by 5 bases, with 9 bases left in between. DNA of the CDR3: TGTGCCAGCAGTTACAATCCGGAGACTGAAGCTTTCTTT. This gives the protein CASSYNPETEAFF.

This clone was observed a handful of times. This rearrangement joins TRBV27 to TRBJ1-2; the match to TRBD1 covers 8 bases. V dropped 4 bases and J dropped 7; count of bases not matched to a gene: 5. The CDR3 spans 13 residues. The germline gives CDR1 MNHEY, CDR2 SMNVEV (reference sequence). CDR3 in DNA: TGTGCCAGCAGTTCACCGACAGGGGTTGGCTACACCTTC. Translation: CASSSPTGVGYTF.

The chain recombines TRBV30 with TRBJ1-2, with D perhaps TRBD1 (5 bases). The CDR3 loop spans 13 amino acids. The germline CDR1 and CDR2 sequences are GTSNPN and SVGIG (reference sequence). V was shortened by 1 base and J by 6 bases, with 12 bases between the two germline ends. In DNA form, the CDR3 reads TGTGCCTGGAGTGCTCAGGGTTATCATGGCTACACCTTC. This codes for CAWSAQGYHGYTF.

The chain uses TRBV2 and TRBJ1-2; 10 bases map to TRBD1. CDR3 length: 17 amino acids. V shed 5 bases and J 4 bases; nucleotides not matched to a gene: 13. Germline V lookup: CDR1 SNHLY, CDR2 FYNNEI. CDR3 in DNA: TGTGCCAGCAGTTTATCCGGGACAGGGGTTTCGGTCTATGGCTACACCTTC. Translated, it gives CASSLSGTGVSVYGYTF.